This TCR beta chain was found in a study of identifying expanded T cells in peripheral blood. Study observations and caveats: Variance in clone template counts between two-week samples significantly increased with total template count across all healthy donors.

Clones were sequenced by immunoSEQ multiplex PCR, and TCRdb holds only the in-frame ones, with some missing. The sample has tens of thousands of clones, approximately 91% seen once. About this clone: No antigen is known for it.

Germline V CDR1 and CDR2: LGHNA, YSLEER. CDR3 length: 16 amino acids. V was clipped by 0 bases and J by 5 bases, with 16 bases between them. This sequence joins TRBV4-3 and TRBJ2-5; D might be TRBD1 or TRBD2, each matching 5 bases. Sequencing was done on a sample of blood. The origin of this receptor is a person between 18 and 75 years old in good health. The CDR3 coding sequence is TGCGCCAGCAGCCAAGACCGGGGCCTACCCCGGGAGACCCAGTACTTC. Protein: CASSQDRGLPRETQYF.